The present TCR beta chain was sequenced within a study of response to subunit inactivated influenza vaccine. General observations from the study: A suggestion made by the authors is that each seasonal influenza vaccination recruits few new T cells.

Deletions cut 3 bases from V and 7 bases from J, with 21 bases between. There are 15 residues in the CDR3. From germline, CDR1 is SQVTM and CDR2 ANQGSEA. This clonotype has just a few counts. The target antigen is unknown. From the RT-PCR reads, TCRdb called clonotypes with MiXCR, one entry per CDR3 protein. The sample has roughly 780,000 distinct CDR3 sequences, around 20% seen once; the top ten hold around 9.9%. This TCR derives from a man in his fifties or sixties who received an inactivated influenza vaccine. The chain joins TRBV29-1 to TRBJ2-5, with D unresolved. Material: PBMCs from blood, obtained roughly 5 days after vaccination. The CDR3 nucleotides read TGCAGCGTTGACCTGCCGTCGGGTGCCCTGGGGACCCAGTACTTC. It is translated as CSVDLPSGALGTQYF.